The 18 T cell receptor beta chains below all came from one sample that was sequenced in a study of metastatic and nonmetastatic thyroid tumors. With MiXCR, TCRdb reprocessed the PCR reads. The table includes 20,000 to 25,000 clones, more than 15% detected once. There were no patients who had received any treatment before thyroid surgery. The material sequenced was blood. The receptors were gathered from a male donor with papillary thyroid cancer or a benign thyroid nodule (not recorded which). Some clones in this sample may be carry-over from other donors' samples.

This chain uses TRBV6-1 with TRBJ2-5; 9 bases align to TRBD1. Germline V gene sequence: CDR1 MNHNS, CDR2 SASEGT. The CDR3 sequence is 18 residues long. J lost 1 base, V lost 0 bases, and 9 bases had no gene match. The CDR3 nucleotides read TGTGCCAGCAGTGAAGCGCTTCCGGGACAGGGCTTCCAAGAGACCCAGTACTTC. Translation gives CASSEALPGQGFQETQYF.

The table lists this clone with a few counts. This chain connects TRBV5-8 to TRBJ2-3; 8 bases are shared with TRBD2. Germline V lookup: CDR1 SGHTS, CDR2 YDEGEE. CDR3 length: 15 amino acids. J was trimmed by 6 bases and V by 0 bases; bases with no gene match: 6. The CDR3 DNA sequence: TGTGCCAGCAGCTTGGAGGGACTAGGGAAGGATACGCAGTATTTT. Its translation: CASSLEGLGKDTQYF.

J is TRBJ2-1 and V is TRBV9, with 11 positions matching TRBD2. J lost 4 bases, V lost 0 bases, and 3 bases had no gene match. The length of the CDR3 is 16 residues. CDR1 is SGDLS and CDR2 is YYNGEE in the germline V gene. The CDR3 loop is CASSVERTSGYNEQFF. The CDR3 region has the DNA TGTGCCAGCAGCGTAGAGAGGACTAGCGGGTACAATGAGCAGTTCTTC.

This chain uses TRBV20-1 with TRBJ2-1, with 8 bases aligning to TRBD1. This CDR3 is 15 amino acids long. V dropped 0 bases and J dropped 8; count of bases not matched to a gene: 9. CDR1 DFQATT and CDR2 SNEGSKA come from the germline V gene (reference sequence). CDR3 DNA sequence: TGCAGTGCTAGAGATCCCACAGGGGGTAAGGATGAGCAGTTCTTC. It translates to CSARDPTGGKDEQFF.

In its sample, this clone was seen once. The J gene is TRBJ1-1, the V gene TRBV20-1; D call uncertain. Germline V CDR1 and CDR2: DFQATT, SNEGSKA (reference sequence). The length of the CDR3 is 14 residues. Deletions cut 5 bases from V and 8 bases from J, with 21 bases between. DNA for the CDR3: TGCAGTGCTGGGCAGATGTGGGTATTTGCGGAAGCTTTCTTT. This codes for CSAGQMWVFAEAFF.

This clone is medium-sized by share. This rearrangement joins TRBV6-2 or TRBV6-3 to TRBJ1-2; D possibly corresponds to TRBD1 (6 bases). Germline CDR1 is MNHEY and CDR2 is SVGEGT. The CDR3 consists of 13 residues. Deletions cut 0 bases from V and 6 bases from J, with 8 bases between. The CDR3 DNA reads as TGTGCCAGCAGTTACTCGAGGGGGGATGGCTACACCTTC. Its translation is CASSYSRGDGYTF.

This sequence joins TRBV27 and TRBJ1-1; D is perhaps TRBD1 (5 bases). The V end was cut by 2 bases, the J end by 3 bases, with 10 bases between. This CDR3 contains 14 residues. From germline, CDR1 is MNHEY and CDR2 SMNVEV (reference sequence). The CDR3 DNA is TGTGCCAGCAGTTTAGCAGGGCGTGACACTGAAGCTTTCTTT. It translates to CASSLAGRDTEAFF.

This clone was observed a handful of times. The chain is built from TRBV25-1 and TRBJ2-3, with D possibly called TRBD1 or TRBD2 (7 bases each). Trimming cost V 5 bases and J 6 bases, with 24 bases left between them. This CDR3 has 17 amino acids. Per the germline V gene, CDR1 is MGHDK and CDR2 is SYGVNS. The CDR3 nucleotides are TGTGCCAGCAGTAATGGGGAGGGGGCGACTCGCCGCGATACGCAGTATTTT. Protein product: CASSNGEGATRRDTQYF.

This clone was observed a handful of times. The chain recombines TRBV10-1 with TRBJ1-2; tentative D call: TRBD1 (6 bases). The CDR3 is made up of 14 amino acids. The V gene's germline CDR1 is WNHNN and CDR2 SYGVQD (reference sequence). V was shortened by 0 bases and J by 4 bases, with 9 bases between the two germline ends. In DNA form, the CDR3 reads TGCGCCAGCAGTGAGTCGGGGACATCCTATGGCTACACCTTC. This gives the protein CASSESGTSYGYTF.

This clone was seen ten or more times. This chain uses TRBV19 with TRBJ1-1; D not resolved. Germline values: CDR1 LNHDA, CDR2 SQIVND (reference sequence). Trimming took off 1 base at V and 2 bases at J, with 11 bases between the two ends. The length of the CDR3 is 15 residues. The CDR3 is CASSIGVSKNTEAFF. The DNA for the CDR3 is TGTGCCAGTAGTATAGGTGTCAGCAAAAACACTGAAGCTTTCTTT.

This chain connects TRBV19 to TRBJ1-2; 7 nucleotides line up with TRBD1. The J segment lost 6 bases and the V segment lost 4 bases, leaving 11 bases of the junction unmatched. This CDR3 spans 15 amino acids. Germline V gives CDR1 LNHDA, CDR2 SQIVND (reference sequence). Here the CDR3 reads CASSTPGTGVDGYTF. The CDR3 DNA follows: TGTGCCAGTAGTACTCCCGGCACAGGGGTGGATGGCTACACCTTC.

This clone was counted at least ten times. The junction departs from germline at one end; a sequencing error may be responsible. The rearrangement joins TRBV4-2 to TRBJ2-3; 9 bases match TRBD1. The CDR3 extends over 17 amino acids. The V gene's germline CDR1 is LGHNA and CDR2 YNFKEQ. The CDR3 DNA reads TGTGCCAGCGGCCAAAGCTTCCGGGACAGGGTGACAGATACGCAGTATTTT. It specifies CASGQSFRDRVTDTQYF.

The chain employs TRBV5-1 and TRBJ1-2; 7 bases match TRBD1. This CDR3 spans 16 amino acids. Germline CDR1 reads SGHRS; CDR2 reads YFSETQ. The V segment lost 2 bases and the J segment 7 bases; nucleotides outside the gene matches: 14. The CDR3 reads CASSFYGDREGSGYTF. The CDR3 coding sequence is TGCGCCAGCAGCTTTTACGGTGACAGGGAAGGTAGTGGCTACACCTTC.

The rearrangement links TRBV30 to TRBJ1-5; D unclear. Trimming removed 4 bases at V and 2 bases at J, with 6 bases between. Germline CDR1 GTSNPN, CDR2 SVGIG (reference sequence). The CDR3 runs 12 residues. The CDR3 loop is CAWTTGNQPQHF. DNA of the CDR3: TGTGCCTGGACCACTGGCAATCAGCCCCAGCATTTT.

The chain uses TRBV20-1 and TRBJ1-5; TRBD1 is a possible D gene (6 bases). The CDR3 length is 12 residues. Trimming took 2 bases from V and 4 from J, leaving 6 bases between them. Germline V lookup: CDR1 DFQATT, CDR2 SNEGSKA (reference sequence). CDR3 DNA: TGCAGTGCTAGACAGGGGAATCAGCCCCAGCATTTT. As protein: CSARQGNQPQHF.

This clone was seen repeatedly, ten times or more. This chain links TRBV20-1 with TRBJ1-5; TRBD1 is a possible D gene (5 bases). This CDR3 is 13 amino acids long. V lost 3 bases and J lost 2, with 8 bases in between. Germline V gene lookup returns CDR1 DFQATT and CDR2 SNEGSKA (reference sequence). This CDR3 is CSASWGGNQPQHF. The CDR3 region has the DNA TGCAGTGCTAGCTGGGGGGGCAATCAGCCCCAGCATTTT.

The gene calls are TRBV24-1 and TRBJ1-2; D is unclear. This CDR3 contains 12 residues. Germline CDR1 KGHDR, CDR2 SFDVKD. V was clipped by 7 bases and J by 5 bases, with 10 bases between them. The CDR3 DNA reads TGTGCCACCAGGGATCCGGGGTATGGCTACACCTTC. Encoded protein: CATRDPGYGYTF.

This clone occurred many times. A much larger clone lies a single base off, so this may be a read error. V and J are TRBV27 and TRBJ2-1; 9 bases are shared with TRBD1. This CDR3 is 15 amino acids long. Germline trimming cut 7 bases from V and 7 bases from J; bases unmatched to any gene: 11. Germline CDR1 is MNHEY and CDR2 is SMNVEV (reference sequence). This CDR3 reads CASNPGTGHRNEQFF. CDR3 sequence (DNA): TGTGCCAGCAATCCCGGGACAGGGCACAGGAATGAGCAGTTCTTC.